The clone carrying this T cell receptor (beta chain) was counted many times. This sample is part of a study of blood T cells in healthy people across ages. A second PCR, run for about 7 to 11 cycles, used a sample-barcoded 5' primer plus a J-beta primer mix. One entry per CDR3 protein, called by TCRdb with MiXCR from the 5' RACE reads. Here the sample spans roughly 500,000 distinct CDR3 sequences, roughly 29% being singletons. The source material was blood. The receptor's source is a woman in her 70s in good health.

The CDR3 sequence: CAIGLGETQYF. CDR3 nucleotide sequence: TGTGCCATCGGGTTAGGCGAGACCCAGTACTTC. The J gene is TRBJ2-5, the V gene TRBV25-1; D unresolved. The CDR3 runs 11 residues. Germline loops: CDR1 MGHDK, CDR2 SYGVNS. Deletions cut 10 bases from V and 5 bases from J, with 11 bases between.